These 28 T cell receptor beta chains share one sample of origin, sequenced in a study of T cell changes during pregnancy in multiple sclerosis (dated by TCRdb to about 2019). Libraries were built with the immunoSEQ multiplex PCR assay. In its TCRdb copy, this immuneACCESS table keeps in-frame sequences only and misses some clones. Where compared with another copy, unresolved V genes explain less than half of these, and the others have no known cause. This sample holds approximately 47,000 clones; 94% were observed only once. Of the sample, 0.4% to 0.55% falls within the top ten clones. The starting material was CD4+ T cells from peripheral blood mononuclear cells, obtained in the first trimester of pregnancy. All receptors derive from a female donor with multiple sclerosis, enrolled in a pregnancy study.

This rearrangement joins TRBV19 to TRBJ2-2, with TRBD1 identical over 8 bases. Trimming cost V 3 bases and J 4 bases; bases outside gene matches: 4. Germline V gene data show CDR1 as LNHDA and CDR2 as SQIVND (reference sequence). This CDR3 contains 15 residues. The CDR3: CASSIEGQVTGELFF. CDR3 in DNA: TGTGCCAGTAGTATCGAGGGACAGGTCACCGGGGAGCTGTTTTTT.

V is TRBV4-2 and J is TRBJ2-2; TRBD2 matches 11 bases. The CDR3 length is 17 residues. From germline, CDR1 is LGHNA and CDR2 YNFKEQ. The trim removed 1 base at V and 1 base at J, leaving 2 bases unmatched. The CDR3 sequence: CASSQGGLAVNTGELFF. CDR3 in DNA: TGTGCCAGCAGCCAAGGGGGACTAGCGGTGAACACCGGGGAGCTGTTTTTT.

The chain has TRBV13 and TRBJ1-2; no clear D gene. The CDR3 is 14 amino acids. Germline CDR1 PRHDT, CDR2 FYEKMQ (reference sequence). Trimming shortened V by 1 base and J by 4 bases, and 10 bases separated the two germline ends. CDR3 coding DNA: TGTGCCAGCAGCTTAGTACGGGGTGGCTATGGCTACACCTTC. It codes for CASSLVRGGYGYTF.

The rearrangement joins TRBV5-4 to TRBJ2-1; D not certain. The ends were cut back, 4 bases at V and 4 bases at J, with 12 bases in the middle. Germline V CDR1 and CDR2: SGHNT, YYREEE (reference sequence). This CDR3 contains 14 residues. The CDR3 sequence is CASSLPTRYNEQFF. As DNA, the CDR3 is TGTGCCAGCAGCCTCCCAACACGATACAATGAGCAGTTCTTC.

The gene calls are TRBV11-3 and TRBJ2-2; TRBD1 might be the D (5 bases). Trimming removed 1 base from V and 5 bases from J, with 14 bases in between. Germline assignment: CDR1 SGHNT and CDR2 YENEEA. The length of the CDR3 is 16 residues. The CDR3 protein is CASSLAWGRTTGELFF. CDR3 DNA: TGTGCCAGCAGCTTAGCTTGGGGCAGGACGACCGGGGAGCTGTTTTTT. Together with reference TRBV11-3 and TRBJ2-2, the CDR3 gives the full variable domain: EAGVVQSPRYKIIEKKQPVAFWCNPISGHNTLYWYLQNLGQGPELLIRYENEEAVDDSQLPKDRFSAERLKGVDSTLKIQPAELGDSAVYLCASSLAWGRTTGELFFGEGSRLTVL.

In DNA, the CDR3 is TGTGCCAGTAAGACTCCAGGGCTAGCCAAAAACATTCAGTACTTC. As protein: CASKTPGLAKNIQYF. This rearrangement joins TRBV6-1 to TRBJ2-4, with D tentatively TRBD1 (5 bases). The germline V and J ends were trimmed by 9 bases and 0 bases, with 15 bases remaining between them. This CDR3 has 15 amino acids. Germline V gene data show CDR1 as MNHNS and CDR2 as SASEGT.

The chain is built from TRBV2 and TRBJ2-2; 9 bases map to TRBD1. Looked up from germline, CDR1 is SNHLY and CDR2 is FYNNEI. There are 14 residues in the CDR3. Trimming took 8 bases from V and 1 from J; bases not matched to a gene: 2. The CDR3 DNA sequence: TGTGCCAGCCGGGACAGGGTGAACACCGGGGAGCTGTTTTTT. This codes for CASRDRVNTGELFF.

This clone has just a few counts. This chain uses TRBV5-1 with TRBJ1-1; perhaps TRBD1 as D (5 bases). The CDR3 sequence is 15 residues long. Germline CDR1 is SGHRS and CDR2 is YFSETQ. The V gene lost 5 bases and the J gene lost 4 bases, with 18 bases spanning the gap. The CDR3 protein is CASSYGGGGGTEAFF. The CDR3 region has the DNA TGCGCCAGCAGTTATGGGGGGGGAGGAGGCACTGAAGCTTTCTTT.

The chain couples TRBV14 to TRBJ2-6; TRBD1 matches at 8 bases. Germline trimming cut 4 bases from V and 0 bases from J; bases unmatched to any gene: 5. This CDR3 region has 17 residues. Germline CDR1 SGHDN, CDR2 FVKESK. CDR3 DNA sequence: TGTGCCAGCAGCCGTCGACAGGGGCTCTCTGGGGCCAACGTCCTGACTTTC. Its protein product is CASSRRQGLSGANVLTF.

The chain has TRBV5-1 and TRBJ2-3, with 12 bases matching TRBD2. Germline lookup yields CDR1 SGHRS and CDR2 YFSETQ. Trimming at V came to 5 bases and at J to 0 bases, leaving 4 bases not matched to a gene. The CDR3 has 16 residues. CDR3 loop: CASRSGTSGSTDTQYF. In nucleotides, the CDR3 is TGCGCCAGCAGATCCGGGACTAGCGGGAGCACAGATACGCAGTATTTT.

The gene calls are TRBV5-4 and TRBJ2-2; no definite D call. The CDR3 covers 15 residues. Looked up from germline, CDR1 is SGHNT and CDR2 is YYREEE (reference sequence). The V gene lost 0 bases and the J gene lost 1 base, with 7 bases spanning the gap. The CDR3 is CASSLDQVNTGELFF. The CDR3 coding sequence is TGTGCCAGCAGCTTGGACCAGGTGAACACCGGGGAGCTGTTTTTT.

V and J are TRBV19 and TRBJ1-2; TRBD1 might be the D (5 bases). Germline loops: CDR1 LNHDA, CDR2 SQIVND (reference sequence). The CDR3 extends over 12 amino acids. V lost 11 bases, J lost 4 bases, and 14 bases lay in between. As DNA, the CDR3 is TGTGCCTCCCGGGGGGGAGGCTATGGCTACACCTTC. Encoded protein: CASRGGGYGYTF.

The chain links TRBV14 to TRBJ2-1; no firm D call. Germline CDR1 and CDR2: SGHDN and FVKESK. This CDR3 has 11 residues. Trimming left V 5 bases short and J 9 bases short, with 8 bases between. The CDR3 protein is CASSTYGEQFF. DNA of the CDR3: TGTGCCAGCAGCACGTACGGTGAGCAGTTCTTC.

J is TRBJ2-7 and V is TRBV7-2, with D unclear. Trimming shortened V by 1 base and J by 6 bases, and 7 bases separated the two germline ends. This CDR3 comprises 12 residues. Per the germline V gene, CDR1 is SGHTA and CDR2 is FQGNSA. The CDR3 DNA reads TGTGCCAGCAGCTTAGAAGTCGGCGAGCAGTACTTC. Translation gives CASSLEVGEQYF.

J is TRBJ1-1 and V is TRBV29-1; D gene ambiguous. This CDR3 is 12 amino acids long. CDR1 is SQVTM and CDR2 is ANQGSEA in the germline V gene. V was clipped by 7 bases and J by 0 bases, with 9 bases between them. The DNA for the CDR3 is TGCAGCGCTCACCGGGTGAACACTGAAGCTTTCTTT. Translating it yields CSAHRVNTEAFF.

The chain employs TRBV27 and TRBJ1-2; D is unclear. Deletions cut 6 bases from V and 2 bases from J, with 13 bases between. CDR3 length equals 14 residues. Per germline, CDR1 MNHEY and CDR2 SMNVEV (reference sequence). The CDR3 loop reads CASRIRTGNYGYTF. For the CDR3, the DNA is TGTGCCAGCAGAATTCGGACGGGAAACTATGGCTACACCTTC.

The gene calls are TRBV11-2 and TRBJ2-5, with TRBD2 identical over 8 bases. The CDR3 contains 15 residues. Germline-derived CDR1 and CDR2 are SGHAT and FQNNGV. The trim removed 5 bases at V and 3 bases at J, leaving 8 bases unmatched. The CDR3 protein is CASSPTGLGEETQYF. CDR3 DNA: TGTGCCAGCAGCCCCACGGGACTAGGAGAAGAGACCCAGTACTTC.

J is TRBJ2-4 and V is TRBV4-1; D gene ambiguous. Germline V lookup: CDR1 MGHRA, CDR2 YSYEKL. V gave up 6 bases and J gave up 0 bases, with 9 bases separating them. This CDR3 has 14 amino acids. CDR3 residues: CASSAILAKNIQYF. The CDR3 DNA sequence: TGCGCCAGCAGTGCCATACTAGCCAAAAACATTCAGTACTTC.

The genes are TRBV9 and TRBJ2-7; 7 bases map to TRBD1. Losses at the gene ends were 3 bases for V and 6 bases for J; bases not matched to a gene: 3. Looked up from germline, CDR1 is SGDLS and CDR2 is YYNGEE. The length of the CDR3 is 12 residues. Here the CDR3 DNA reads TGTGCCAGCAGCGGGGACAGCTTCGAGCAGTACTTC. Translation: CASSGDSFEQYF. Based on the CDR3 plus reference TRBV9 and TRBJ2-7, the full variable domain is DSGVTQTPKHLITATGQRVTLRCSPRSGDLSVYWYQQSLDQGLQFLIQYYNGEERAKGNILERFSAQQFPDLHSELNLSSLELGDSALYFCASSGDSFEQYFGPGTRLTVT.

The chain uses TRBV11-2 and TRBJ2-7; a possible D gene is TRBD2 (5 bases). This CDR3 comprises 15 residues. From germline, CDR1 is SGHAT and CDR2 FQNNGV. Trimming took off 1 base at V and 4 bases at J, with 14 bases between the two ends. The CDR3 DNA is TGTGCCAGCAGCTTAGTGGCAGGCGGGCCGTACGAGCAGTACTTC. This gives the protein CASSLVAGGPYEQYF.

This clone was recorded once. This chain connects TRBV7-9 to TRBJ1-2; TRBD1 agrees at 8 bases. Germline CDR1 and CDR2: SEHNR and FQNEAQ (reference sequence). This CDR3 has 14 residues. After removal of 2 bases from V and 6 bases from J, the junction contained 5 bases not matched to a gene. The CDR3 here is CASSLHDRGDGYTF. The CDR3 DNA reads TGTGCCAGCAGCTTACACGACAGGGGCGATGGCTACACCTTC.

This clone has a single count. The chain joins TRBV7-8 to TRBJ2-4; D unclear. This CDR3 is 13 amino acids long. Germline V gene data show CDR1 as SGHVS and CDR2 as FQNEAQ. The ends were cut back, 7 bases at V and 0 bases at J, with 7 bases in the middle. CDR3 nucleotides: TGTGCCAGCACCCCGCGAGCCAAAAACATTCAGTACTTC. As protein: CASTPRAKNIQYF.

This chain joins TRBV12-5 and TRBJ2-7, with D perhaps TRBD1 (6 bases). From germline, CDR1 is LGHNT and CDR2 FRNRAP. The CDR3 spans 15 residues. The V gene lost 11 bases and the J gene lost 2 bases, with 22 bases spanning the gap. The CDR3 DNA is TGTGCTGGTGCCCCGACTGGATGGGGGCCCTACGAGCAGTACTTC. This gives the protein CAGAPTGWGPYEQYF.

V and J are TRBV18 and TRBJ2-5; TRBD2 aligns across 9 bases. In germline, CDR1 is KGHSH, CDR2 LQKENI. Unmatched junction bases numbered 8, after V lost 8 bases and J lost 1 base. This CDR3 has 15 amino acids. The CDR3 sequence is CASQNSGGPQETQYF. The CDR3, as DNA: TGTGCCAGCCAGAATAGCGGGGGACCCCAAGAGACCCAGTACTTC.

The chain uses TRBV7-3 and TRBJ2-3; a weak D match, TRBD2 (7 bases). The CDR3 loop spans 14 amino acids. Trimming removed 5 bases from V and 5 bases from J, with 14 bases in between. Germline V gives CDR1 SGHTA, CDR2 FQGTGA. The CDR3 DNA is TGTGCCAGCAGCCGGGGGGCCCTAGAAGATACGCAGTATTTT. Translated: CASSRGALEDTQYF. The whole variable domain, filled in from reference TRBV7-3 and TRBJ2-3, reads GAGVSQTPSNKVTEKGKYVELRCDPISGHTALYWYRQSLGQGPEFLIYFQGTGAADDSGLPNDRFFAVRPEGSVSTLKIQRTERGDSAVYLCASSRGALEDTQYFGPGTRLTVL.

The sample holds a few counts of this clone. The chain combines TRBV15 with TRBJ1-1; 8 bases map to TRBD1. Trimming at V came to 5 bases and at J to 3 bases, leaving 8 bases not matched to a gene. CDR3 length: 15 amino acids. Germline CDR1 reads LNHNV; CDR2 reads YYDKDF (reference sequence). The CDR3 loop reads CATSGRTGRDTEAFF. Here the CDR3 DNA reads TGTGCCACCAGCGGACGGACAGGGAGAGACACTGAAGCTTTCTTT.

The CDR3 DNA reads as TGTGCCAGTAGAAGGACGGCCGGACTCACAGATACGCAGTATTTT. Translation gives CASRRTAGLTDTQYF. The V and J genes are TRBV19 and TRBJ2-3; possible D gene TRBD2, 5 bases. V dropped 6 bases and J dropped 2 bases, with 15 bases sitting between them. The length of the CDR3 is 15 residues. Germline lookup yields CDR1 LNHDA and CDR2 SQIVND (reference sequence).

CDR3 DNA: TGTGCCACAAGCGCAGGGAAGACCCAGTACTTC. Amino acids: CATSAGKTQYF. This chain joins TRBV6-5 and TRBJ2-5; tentative D call: TRBD1 (5 bases). Germline V gene sequence: CDR1 MNHEY, CDR2 SVGAGI. This CDR3 region has 11 residues. Trimming took off 10 bases at V and 6 bases at J, with 12 bases between the two ends.